In its sample, the clone carrying this T cell receptor (beta chain) is medium-sized. The entry originates in a study of immune evolution from preneoplasia to lung adenocarcinoma. The CDR3 is 13 amino acids. Germline V gene lookup returns CDR1 WNHNN and CDR2 SYGVQD (reference sequence). The V gene lost 5 bases and the J gene lost 5 bases, with 9 bases spanning the gap. The protocol was immunoSEQ multiplex PCR, while the TCRdb copy is restricted to in-frame clones and leaves out a portion. The table includes around 39,000 clones, about 73% detected once. This sequence was found in a person aged 60 to 70 with lung adenocarcinoma. The genes are TRBV10-1 and TRBJ2-2, with TRBD1 as a possible D gene (5 bases). The sequenced sample was FFPE invasive lung adenocarcinoma tissue. The CDR3 DNA follows: TGCGCCAGCAGTCGACAGAGTACCGGGGAGCTGTTTTTT. Its protein product is CASSRQSTGELFF.